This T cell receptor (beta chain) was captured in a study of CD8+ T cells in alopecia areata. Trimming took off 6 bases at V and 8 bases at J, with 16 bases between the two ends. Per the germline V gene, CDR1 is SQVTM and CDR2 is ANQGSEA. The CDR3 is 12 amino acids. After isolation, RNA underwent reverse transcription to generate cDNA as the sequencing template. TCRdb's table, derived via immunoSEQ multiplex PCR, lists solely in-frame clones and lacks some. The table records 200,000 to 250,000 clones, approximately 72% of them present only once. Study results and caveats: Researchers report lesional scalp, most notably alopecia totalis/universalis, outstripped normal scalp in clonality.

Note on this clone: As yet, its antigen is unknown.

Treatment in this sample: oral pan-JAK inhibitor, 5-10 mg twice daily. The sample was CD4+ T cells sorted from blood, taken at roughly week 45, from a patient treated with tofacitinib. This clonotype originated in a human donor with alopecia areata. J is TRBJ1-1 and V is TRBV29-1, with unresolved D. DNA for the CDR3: TGCAGCGTCCAGAGACAAAATCCCGAAGCTTTCTTT. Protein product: CSVQRQNPEAFF.